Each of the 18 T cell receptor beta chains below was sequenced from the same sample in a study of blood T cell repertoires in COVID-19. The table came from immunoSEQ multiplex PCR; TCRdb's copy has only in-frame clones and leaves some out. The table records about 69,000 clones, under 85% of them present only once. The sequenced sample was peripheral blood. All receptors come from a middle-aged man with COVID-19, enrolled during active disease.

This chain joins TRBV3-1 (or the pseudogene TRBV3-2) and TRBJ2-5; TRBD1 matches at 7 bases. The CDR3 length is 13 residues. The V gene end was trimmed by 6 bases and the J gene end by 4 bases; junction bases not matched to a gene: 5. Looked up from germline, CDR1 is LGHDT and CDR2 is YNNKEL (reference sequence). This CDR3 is CASRRWDRETQYF. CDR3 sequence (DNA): TGTGCCAGCAGAAGGTGGGACAGAGAGACCCAGTACTTC.

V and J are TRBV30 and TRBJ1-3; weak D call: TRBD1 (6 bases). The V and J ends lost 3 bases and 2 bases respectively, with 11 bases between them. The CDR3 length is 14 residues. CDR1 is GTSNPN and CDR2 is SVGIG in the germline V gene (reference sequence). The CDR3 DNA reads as TGTGCCTGGAGCGAAGGGGGGGCTGGAAACACCATATATTTT. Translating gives CAWSEGGAGNTIYF.

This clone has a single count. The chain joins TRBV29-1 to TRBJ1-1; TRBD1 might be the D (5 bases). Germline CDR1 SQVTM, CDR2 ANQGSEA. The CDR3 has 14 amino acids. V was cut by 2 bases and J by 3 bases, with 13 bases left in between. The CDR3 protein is CSVENPGKYTEAFF. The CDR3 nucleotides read TGCAGCGTTGAAAATCCAGGGAAGTACACTGAAGCTTTCTTT.

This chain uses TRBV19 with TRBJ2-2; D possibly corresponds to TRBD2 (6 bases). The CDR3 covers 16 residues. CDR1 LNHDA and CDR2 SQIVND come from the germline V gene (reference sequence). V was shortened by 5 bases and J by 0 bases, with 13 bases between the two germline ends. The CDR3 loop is CASSARAGPNTGELFF. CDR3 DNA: TGTGCCAGTAGTGCCAGAGCGGGCCCGAACACCGGGGAGCTGTTTTTT. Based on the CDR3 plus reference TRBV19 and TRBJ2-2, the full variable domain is DGGITQSPKYLFRKEGQNVTLSCEQNLNHDAMYWYRQDPGQGLRLIYYSQIVNDFQKGDIAEGYSVSREKKESFPLTVTSAQKNPTAFYLCASSARAGPNTGELFFGEGSRLTVL.

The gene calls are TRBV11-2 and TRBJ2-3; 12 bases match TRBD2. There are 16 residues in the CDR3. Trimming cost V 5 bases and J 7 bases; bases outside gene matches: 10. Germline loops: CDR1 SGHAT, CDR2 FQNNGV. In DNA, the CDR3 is TGTGCCAGCAGCCAGACCCTAGCGGGGGGGCCGAATACGCAGTATTTT. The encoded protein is CASSQTLAGGPNTQYF. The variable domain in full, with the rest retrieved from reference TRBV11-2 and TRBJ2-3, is EAGVAQSPRYKIIEKRQSVAFWCNPISGHATLYWYQQILGQGPKLLIQFQNNGVVDDSQLPKDRFSAERLKGVDSTLKIQPAKLEDSAVYLCASSQTLAGGPNTQYFGPGTRLTVL.

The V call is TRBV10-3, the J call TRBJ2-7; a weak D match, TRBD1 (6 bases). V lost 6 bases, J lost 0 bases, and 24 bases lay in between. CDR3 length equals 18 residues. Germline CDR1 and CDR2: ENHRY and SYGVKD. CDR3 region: CAIRASTGVGPASYEQYF. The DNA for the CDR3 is TGTGCCATCAGAGCCTCGACAGGCGTGGGACCAGCCTCCTACGAGCAGTACTTC.

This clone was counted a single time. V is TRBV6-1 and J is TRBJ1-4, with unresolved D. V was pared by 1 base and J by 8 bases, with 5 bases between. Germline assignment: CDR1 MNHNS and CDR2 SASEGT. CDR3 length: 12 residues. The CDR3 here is CASSEVPEKLFF. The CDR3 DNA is TGTGCCAGCAGTGAAGTTCCAGAAAAACTGTTTTTT.

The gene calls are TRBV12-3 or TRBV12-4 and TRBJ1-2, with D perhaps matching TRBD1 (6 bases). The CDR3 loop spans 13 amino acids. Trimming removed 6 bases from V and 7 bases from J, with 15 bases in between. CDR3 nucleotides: TGTGCCAGCAGAACTAGGGGGGGGCCTGGCTACACCTTC. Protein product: CASRTRGGPGYTF.

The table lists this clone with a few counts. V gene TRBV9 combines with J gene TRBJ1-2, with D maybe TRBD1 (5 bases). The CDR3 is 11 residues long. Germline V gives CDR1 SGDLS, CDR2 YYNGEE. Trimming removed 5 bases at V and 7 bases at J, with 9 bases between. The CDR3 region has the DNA TGTGCCAGCAGTGGCGGGGCTGGCTACACCTTC. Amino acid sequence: CASSGGAGYTF. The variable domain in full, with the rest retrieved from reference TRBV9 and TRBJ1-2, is DSGVTQTPKHLITATGQRVTLRCSPRSGDLSVYWYQQSLDQGLQFLIQYYNGEERAKGNILERFSAQQFPDLHSELNLSSLELGDSALYFCASSGGAGYTFGSGTRLTVV.

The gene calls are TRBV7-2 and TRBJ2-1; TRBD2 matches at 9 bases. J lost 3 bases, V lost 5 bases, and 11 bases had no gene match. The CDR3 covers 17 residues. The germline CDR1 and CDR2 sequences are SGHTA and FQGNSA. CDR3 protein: CASSIRTSDFIYNEQFF. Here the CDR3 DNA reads TGTGCCAGCAGCATAAGGACTAGCGACTTTATCTACAATGAGCAGTTCTTC.

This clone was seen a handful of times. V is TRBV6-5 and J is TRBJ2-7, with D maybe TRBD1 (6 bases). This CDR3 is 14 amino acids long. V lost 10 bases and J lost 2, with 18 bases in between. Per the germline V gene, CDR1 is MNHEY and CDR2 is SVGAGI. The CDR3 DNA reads TGTGCCACAAACCCCGGGACATTCGCCTACGAGCAGTACTTC. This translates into CATNPGTFAYEQYF.

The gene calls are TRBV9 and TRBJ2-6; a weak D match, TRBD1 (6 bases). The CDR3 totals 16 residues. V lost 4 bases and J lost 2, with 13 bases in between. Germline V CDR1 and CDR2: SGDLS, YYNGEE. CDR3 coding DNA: TGTGCCAGCAGCACTGGACAGAAAGCTGGGGCCAACGTCCTGACTTTC. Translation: CASSTGQKAGANVLTF. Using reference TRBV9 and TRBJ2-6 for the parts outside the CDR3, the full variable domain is DSGVTQTPKHLITATGQRVTLRCSPRSGDLSVYWYQQSLDQGLQFLIQYYNGEERAKGNILERFSAQQFPDLHSELNLSSLELGDSALYFCASSTGQKAGANVLTFGAGSRLTVL.

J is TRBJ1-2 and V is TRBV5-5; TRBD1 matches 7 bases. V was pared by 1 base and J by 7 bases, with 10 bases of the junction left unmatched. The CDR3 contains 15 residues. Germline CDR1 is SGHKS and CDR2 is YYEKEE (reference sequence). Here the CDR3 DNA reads TGTGCCAGCAGCTTGAGACAGGGCAGATCGAGTGGCTACACCTTC. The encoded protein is CASSLRQGRSSGYTF.

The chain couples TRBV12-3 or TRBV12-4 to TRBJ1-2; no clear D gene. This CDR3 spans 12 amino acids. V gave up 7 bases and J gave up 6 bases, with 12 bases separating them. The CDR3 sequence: CASTLGGHGYTF. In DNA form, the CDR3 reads TGTGCCAGCACCCTTGGAGGTCATGGCTACACCTTC.

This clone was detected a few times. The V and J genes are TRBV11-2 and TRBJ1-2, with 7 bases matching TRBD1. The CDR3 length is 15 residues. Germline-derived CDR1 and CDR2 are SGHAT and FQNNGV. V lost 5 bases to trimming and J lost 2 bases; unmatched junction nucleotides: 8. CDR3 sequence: CASSRGGSGNYGYTF. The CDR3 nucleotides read TGTGCCAGCAGCCGAGGGGGCAGCGGGAACTATGGCTACACCTTC.

CDR3 nucleotide sequence: TGTGCCAGCAGCCAAGATACTACACCCGGGGGCCAGTACTTC. As protein: CASSQDTTPGGQYF. The genes are TRBV3-1 (or the pseudogene TRBV3-2) and TRBJ2-5, with D tentatively TRBD2 (6 bases). V was shortened by 0 bases and J by 10 bases, with 15 bases between the two germline ends. The CDR3 spans 14 residues. Germline-derived CDR1 and CDR2 are LGHDT and YNNKEL (reference sequence).

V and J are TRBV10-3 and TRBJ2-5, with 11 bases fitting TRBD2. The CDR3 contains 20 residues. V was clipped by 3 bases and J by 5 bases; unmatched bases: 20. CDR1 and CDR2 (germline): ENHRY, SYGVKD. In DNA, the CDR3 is TGTGCCATCAGTGATATTGCCGGGACTAGCGGAGACGGGCGGCGCGAGACCCAGTACTTC. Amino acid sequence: CAISDIAGTSGDGRRETQYF.

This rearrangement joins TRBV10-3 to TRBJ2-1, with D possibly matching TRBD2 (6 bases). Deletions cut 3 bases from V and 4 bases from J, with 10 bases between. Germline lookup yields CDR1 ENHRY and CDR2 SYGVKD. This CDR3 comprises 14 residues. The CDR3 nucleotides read TGTGCCATCAGTGATGGAGGGGAGTACAATGAGCAGTTCTTC. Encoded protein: CAISDGGEYNEQFF.